The rows below give T cell receptor beta chains drawn from one sample of a study of cytomegalovirus exposure and HLA in healthy donors. Only in-frame clones appear in the TCRdb table, and some are missing; sequencing was by immunoSEQ multiplex PCR. The sample records approximately 160,000 clones, approximately 86% being singletons. What was sequenced was PBMCs. The receptor source for this set is a woman under 30 in good health and CMV-seronegative. CDR3s include the opening cysteine and the closing phenylalanine or tryptophan. D genes are given only for firm matches. The listing skips clone size in some rows; elsewhere it reads once, few, many or a size class.

D,J,length,size,V,DNA,CDR3
TRBD1,TRBJ2-7,12,.,TRBV19,TGTGCCAGTAGTGGACAGGGGTACGAGCAGTACTTC,CASSGQGYEQYF
TRBD1,TRBJ1-5,16,.,TRBV5-8,TGTGCCAGCAGCTTCGAGACAGGGAAGGCACGACAGCCCCAGCATTTT,CASSFETGKARQPQHF
.,TRBJ1-1,12,.,TRBV2,TGTGCCAGCAGTCCACAGGCCACTGAAGCTTTCTTT,CASSPQATEAFF
TRBD1,TRBJ1-1,13,.,TRBV19,TGTGCCAGTCAGGGACAGGGGAACACTGAAGCTTTCTTT,CASQGQGNTEAFF
.,TRBJ2-3,16,.,TRBV5-1,TGCGCCAGCAGCTTAGGGGGAGGGTTGAGCACAGATACGCAGTATTTT,CASSLGGGLSTDTQYF
.,TRBJ1-1,14,.,TRBV27,TGTGCCAGCAGTTTCTGGGGGGATCGGACTGAAGCTTTCTTT,CASSFWGDRTEAFF
.,TRBJ1-2,16,.,TRBV13,TGTGCCAGCAGCTTGACCGGGGGGCGCCTTCTTCGGGGCTACACCTTC,CASSLTGGRLLRGYTF
.,TRBJ2-3,15,.,TRBV7-9,TGTGCCAGCAGCTTAACCGAGGGTGGCACAGATACGCAGTATTTT,CASSLTEGGTDTQYF
TRBD1,TRBJ1-5,14,.,TRBV4-2,TGTGCCAGCGCTGACAGGGCTAGCAATCAGCCCCAGCATTTT,CASADRASNQPQHF
.,TRBJ1-6,17,.,TRBV4-2,TGTGCCAGCAGCCAAGATCTAGGTTACGCTGATAATTCACCCCTCCACTTT,CASSQDLGYADNSPLHF
TRBD2,TRBJ2-7,13,.,TRBV6-4,TGTGCCACACCCTCGGGGGGTTCCCCCGAGCAGTACTTC,CATPSGGSPEQYF
.,TRBJ2-1,15,.,TRBV4-1,TGCGCCAGCAGCCAAGCCCGGGACACACACAATGAGCAGTTCTTC,CASSQARDTHNEQFF
.,TRBJ1-1,14,.,TRBV19,TGTGCCAGTAGTTTAATACAGGTGGGCACTGAAGCTTTCTTT,CASSLIQVGTEAFF
.,TRBJ1-5,14,once,TRBV29-1,TGCAGCGTTGCCCCAGCGGGGGCAAGTCAGCCCCAGCATTTT,CSVAPAGASQPQHF
TRBD1,TRBJ1-5,15,.,TRBV2,TGTGCCAGCAGTTCGACAGGGGGAAGCAATCAGCCCCAGCATTTT,CASSSTGGSNQPQHF
.,TRBJ1-1,15,.,TRBV6-1,TGTGCCAGCAGTGAATGGGCATCCATGAACACTGAAGCTTTCTTT,CASSEWASMNTEAFF
TRBD2,TRBJ2-7,15,few,TRBV18,TGTGCCAGCTCACCCGGGACTAGCTTAGTCTACGAGCAGTACTTC,CASSPGTSLVYEQYF
TRBD2,TRBJ2-7,15,.,TRBV29-1,TGCAGCGTTGAGGGGACTAGCGGGAGTCGGTACGAGCAGTACTTC,CSVEGTSGSRYEQYF
TRBD2,TRBJ2-5,16,.,TRBV7-2,TGTGCCAGCAGCCCTACTAGCGGGAGGCTCCGAGAGACCCAGTACTTC,CASSPTSGRLRETQYF
.,TRBJ2-7,14,.,TRBV27,TGTGCCAGCAGTCCCAGGGGTTTTAACTACGAGCAGTACTTC,CASSPRGFNYEQYF
.,TRBJ1-1,16,.,TRBV4-1,TGCGCCAGCAGCCAAGTTGGCGGTCTTATGAACACTGAAGCTTTCTTT,CASSQVGGLMNTEAFF
.,TRBJ1-2,14,.,TRBV6-1,TGTGCCAGCAGCCCCGGGCAGGGTTATTATGGCTACACCTTC,CASSPGQGYYGYTF
TRBD1,TRBJ2-2,15,.,TRBV5-1,TGCGCCAGCAGCCGGACAGGGGGCGTCACCGGGGAGCTGTTTTTT,CASSRTGGVTGELFF
.,TRBJ1-2,13,once,TRBV30,TGTGCCTGGAGTCCAACAGGGACGCGGGGCTACACCTTC,CAWSPTGTRGYTF
.,TRBJ1-6,15,.,TRBV12-5,TGTGCTAGTGGTTTGCACCTGGCAGGGGATTCACCCCTCCACTTT,CASGLHLAGDSPLHF
.,TRBJ1-1,18,.,TRBV18,TGTGCCAGCTCACCGGCCCAGGTAGACCGCCTCATGAACACTGAAGCTTTCTTT,CASSPAQVDRLMNTEAFF
.,TRBJ2-7,13,.,TRBV19,TGTGCCAGTAGTATAGAGCGCGAACGCGAGCAGTACTTC,CASSIEREREQYF
.,TRBJ2-3,18,.,TRBV4-3,TGCGCCAGCAGCCAAGATTCCGGCGGCAGGGCACTCACAGATACGCAGTATTTT,CASSQDSGGRALTDTQYF
.,TRBJ2-2,12,.,TRBV12-5,TGTGCTAGTGGTTTGCCCCGGGGGGAGCTGTTTTTT,CASGLPRGELFF